The 10 T cell receptor beta chains reported below all come from one sample, sequenced in a study of cytomegalovirus exposure and HLA in healthy donors. Primers included in the PCR were 60 Vbeta and 13 Jbeta primers. Sequencing used immunoSEQ multiplex PCR; TCRdb keeps in-frame clones, though not all of them. This sample carries under 200,000 clones, 82% of them seen once, and the ten largest clones take approximately 0.51%. Sequenced sample: PBMCs. These receptors were collected from a woman aged 50 to 65 in good health and CMV-seronegative.

V gene TRBV19 combines with J gene TRBJ2-7, with a tentative D call TRBD1 (6 bases). In germline, CDR1 is LNHDA, CDR2 SQIVND (reference sequence). The V end was cut by 3 bases, the J end by 8 bases, with 11 bases between. The CDR3 consists of 12 residues. The CDR3 region is CASSMMRDKQYF. In nucleotides, the CDR3 is TGTGCCAGTAGTATGATGAGGGACAAGCAGTACTTC.

The chain carries TRBV5-6 and TRBJ2-7, with TRBD1 identical over 8 bases. The ends lost 5 bases at V and 2 bases at J; junction bases unmatched: 6. CDR3 size: 14 residues. Germline V gene data show CDR1 as SGHDT and CDR2 as YYEEEE. The CDR3 loop reads CASSGQGRAYEQYF. The CDR3 nucleotides read TGTGCCAGCAGTGGACAGGGAAGGGCCTACGAGCAGTACTTC.

J is TRBJ1-1 and V is TRBV7-9, with D tentatively TRBD1 (6 bases). This CDR3 spans 13 amino acids. V was cut by 6 bases and J by 5 bases, with 13 bases left in between. Germline-derived CDR1 and CDR2 are SEHNR and FQNEAQ (reference sequence). The CDR3 is CASRLLQGTEAFF. CDR3 in DNA: TGTGCCAGCAGATTGTTACAGGGAACTGAAGCTTTCTTT.

The V gene is TRBV29-1, the J gene TRBJ2-7; 10 positions agree with TRBD2. CDR1 is SQVTM and CDR2 is ANQGSEA in the germline V gene. The CDR3 has 12 residues. V shed 4 bases, J shed 6 bases, and the junction held 3 bases outside the gene matches. The CDR3 region is CSVVSGGLEQYF. DNA of the CDR3: TGCAGCGTTGTTAGCGGGGGGCTCGAGCAGTACTTC.

The chain carries TRBV5-4 and TRBJ1-2, with TRBD1 matching over 9 bases. The trim removed 6 bases at V and 6 bases at J, leaving 6 bases unmatched. The germline V gene encodes CDR1 SGHNT and CDR2 YYREEE (reference sequence). This CDR3 has 13 amino acids. CDR3 residues: CASTHRDRDGYTF. The CDR3 nucleotides are TGTGCCAGCACTCACCGGGACAGGGATGGCTACACCTTC.

The chain recombines TRBV5-4 with TRBJ2-5; 10 bases align to TRBD2. The CDR3 is made up of 17 amino acids. V was pared by 0 bases and J by 4 bases, with 9 bases of the junction left unmatched. Germline-derived CDR1 and CDR2 are SGHNT and YYREEE (reference sequence). CDR3 protein: CASSLDGSGRGRETQYF. The CDR3 coding sequence is TGTGCCAGCAGCTTGGATGGGAGCGGGAGGGGACGAGAGACCCAGTACTTC.

The chain recombines TRBV9 with TRBJ2-3, with 7 bases that match TRBD2. In germline, CDR1 is SGDLS, CDR2 YYNGEE. Trimming cost V 0 bases and J 2 bases; bases outside gene matches: 3. The CDR3 spans 15 residues. This CDR3 reads CASSVEGRATDTQYF. The DNA for the CDR3 is TGTGCCAGCAGCGTAGAGGGGAGGGCCACAGATACGCAGTATTTT. The complete variable domain, with remaining parts taken from reference TRBV9 and TRBJ2-3, reads DSGVTQTPKHLITATGQRVTLRCSPRSGDLSVYWYQQSLDQGLQFLIQYYNGEERAKGNILERFSAQQFPDLHSELNLSSLELGDSALYFCASSVEGRATDTQYFGPGTRLTVL.

V and J are TRBV21-1 and TRBJ1-2. TRBV21-1 is designated a pseudogene. This CDR3 spans 12 amino acids. Written as DNA, the CDR3 is TGTGCCAGCAGCGCGGGGATTAATGGCTACACCTTC. Translation gives CASSAGINGYTF.

The chain combines TRBV18 with TRBJ1-5; possibly TRBD1 for D (6 bases). CDR1 and CDR2 (germline): KGHSH, LQKENI. This CDR3 has 17 amino acids. Trimming cost V 5 bases and J 0 bases, with 17 bases left between them. The CDR3: CASSAQGKGFSNQPQHF. Written as DNA, the CDR3 is TGTGCCAGCTCAGCGCAGGGGAAGGGTTTTAGCAATCAGCCCCAGCATTTT. Based on the CDR3 plus reference TRBV18 and TRBJ1-5, the full variable domain is NAGVMQNPRHLVRRRGQEARLRCSPMKGHSHVYWYRQLPEEGLKFMVYLQKENIIDESGMPKERFSAEFPKEGPSILRIQQVVRGDSAAYFCASSAQGKGFSNQPQHFGDGTRLSIL.

This clone has only a few counts. V is TRBV9 and J is TRBJ2-1; D unresolved. CDR1 is SGDLS and CDR2 is YYNGEE in the germline V gene. Trimming cost V 0 bases and J 4 bases, with 20 bases left between them. The CDR3 runs 18 residues. CDR3 in amino acids: CASSVVSTATTSYNEQFF. Written as DNA, the CDR3 is TGTGCCAGCAGCGTAGTTAGTACCGCAACCACCTCATACAATGAGCAGTTCTTC.